Each of the 13 T cell receptor beta chains below was sequenced from the same sample in a study of T-cell reconstitution after alpha-beta-depleted transplantation in children (dated by TCRdb to the mid-2010s). Libraries were made using PCR. Sequencing instrument: Illumina HiSeq 2500. To normalize quantification of the TCRbeta repertoire, the TCR libraries were built with molecular barcoding that relied on unique molecular identifiers. TCRdb ran its own pipeline on the public reads, namely fastp trimming at Q25 and MiXCR clone calling, and kept in-frame beta chains. Each entry is one CDR3 protein sequence, shown with its most common DNA and genes. For this sample the table gives more than 150,000 distinct CDR3 sequences, of which more than 14% were detected only once. The top ten clonotypes cover around 14% of the sample. The sequencing used PBMCs from the stem cell graft donor, collected from the stem cell graft. The receptors were gathered from a human donor who donated a stem cell graft to a child with acute lymphoblastic leukemia.

The sample holds many counts of this clonotype. The V gene is TRBV5-5, the J gene TRBJ2-1, with D hard to call. V lost 0 bases to trimming and J lost 5 bases, with 3 bases between them. Germline CDR1 is SGHKS and CDR2 is YYEKEE (reference sequence). The CDR3 runs 12 residues. CDR3 residues: CASSLVNNEQFF. CDR3 nucleotides: TGTGCCAGCAGCTTGGTAAACAATGAGCAGTTCTTC.

This clonotype was found many times. This chain uses TRBV12-3 or TRBV12-4 with TRBJ2-3; 12 bases align to TRBD2. The CDR3 has 16 amino acids. Trimming removed 6 bases from V and 4 bases from J; junction bases left unmatched: 8. The CDR3 spells CASSSTSGSVADTQYF. Here the CDR3 DNA reads TGTGCCAGCAGCTCGACTAGCGGGAGTGTCGCAGATACGCAGTATTTT.

V and J are TRBV7-2 and TRBJ2-2, with D possibly called TRBD1 or TRBD2 (5 bases each). Trimming cost V 0 bases and J 3 bases, with 11 bases left between them. The CDR3 covers 16 residues. Germline V gene data show CDR1 as SGHTA and CDR2 as FQGNSA. CDR3 in DNA: TGTGCCAGCAGCTTAGCGCTAGTGGGGGACACCGGGGAGCTGTTTTTT. It translates to CASSLALVGDTGELFF.

This clonotype was observed once. A clone one base away is much larger, so this may be a read error. The genes are TRBV6-2 or TRBV6-3 and TRBJ2-3; TRBD2 matches 9 bases. The V gene's germline CDR1 is MNHEY and CDR2 SVGEGT. This CDR3 comprises 20 residues. After removal of 6 bases from V and 2 bases from J, the junction contained 21 bases not matched to a gene. In DNA, the CDR3 is TGTGCCAGCAGCGGGGAACTTAGCGGGAGACCCCATTCGAACACAGATACGCAGTATTTT. This translates into CASSGELSGRPHSNTDTQYF.

This clonotype was observed many times. V is TRBV20-1 and J is TRBJ2-1, with 14 bases aligning to TRBD2. Germline V gene data show CDR1 as DFQATT and CDR2 as SNEGSKA (reference sequence). This CDR3 has 16 amino acids. V trimming: 0 bases; J trimming: 9 bases; junction bases outside the gene matches: 7. The CDR3 nucleotides are TGCAGTGCTAGAGATCTGGGACTAGCGGGAGTTGGTGAGCAGTTCTTC. Encoded protein: CSARDLGLAGVGEQFF.

In this sample, this clonotype turned up many times. This rearrangement joins TRBV27 to TRBJ1-1; maybe TRBD1 (5 bases). The V gene lost 2 bases and the J gene lost 1 base, with 11 bases spanning the gap. The germline V gene has CDR1 MNHEY and CDR2 SMNVEV (reference sequence). CDR3 size: 15 residues. CDR3 protein: CASSLKRGTNTEAFF. CDR3 DNA: TGTGCCAGCAGTTTAAAGAGAGGGACGAACACTGAAGCTTTCTTT.

In its sample, this clonotype was seen a few times. One end of the junction fails to match germline, which may point to a read error. The chain carries TRBV12-3 or TRBV12-4 and TRBJ2-4; tentatively, D is TRBD1 (6 bases). This CDR3 spans 19 amino acids. The CDR3 region is CTSSHTPRTERLAKNIQYF. The CDR3 DNA is TGTACCAGCAGTCATACCCCCCGGACAGAGAGATTAGCCAAAAACATTCAGTACTTC.

In its sample, this clonotype was seen many times. The chain carries TRBV5-1 and TRBJ1-1; maybe TRBD1 (5 bases). V dropped 0 bases and J dropped 0 bases, with 9 bases sitting between them. CDR1 SGHRS and CDR2 YFSETQ come from the germline V gene. CDR3 length: 15 residues. The CDR3 sequence is CASSLVTDMNTEAFF. CDR3 coding DNA: TGCGCCAGCAGCTTGGTTACGGACATGAACACTGAAGCTTTCTTT.

The V call is TRBV6-5, the J call TRBJ2-7, with 7 bases that match TRBD1. Germline trimming cut 5 bases from V and 6 bases from J; bases unmatched to any gene: 7. Per the germline V gene, CDR1 is MNHEY and CDR2 is SVGAGI. This CDR3 is 13 amino acids long. CDR3 bases: TGTGCCAGCAGTGCTGACAGGGTCGGCGAGCAGTACTTC. Translation gives CASSADRVGEQYF.

At least ten counts were recorded for this clonotype. For the CDR3, the DNA is TGTGCCAGCAGCCCCTTCCGCGGGAGGAACACCGGGGAGCTGTTTTTT. As protein: CASSPFRGRNTGELFF. The rearrangement uses TRBV12-3 or TRBV12-4 and TRBJ2-2, with 7 bases matching TRBD2. V lost 6 bases and J lost 1; bases outside the gene matches: 8. The CDR3 extends over 16 amino acids.

This clonotype occurred many times. The chain recombines TRBV6-1 with TRBJ1-2, with 10 bases matching TRBD1. The germline CDR1 and CDR2 sequences are MNHNS and SASEGT. This CDR3 has 14 amino acids. V gave up 6 bases and J gave up 7 bases; unmatched junction bases: 8. This chain's CDR3 is CASSRTGGWAGYTF. The CDR3 nucleotides read TGTGCCAGCAGCCGGACAGGGGGGTGGGCTGGCTACACCTTC.

This clonotype was seen repeatedly, ten times or more. The V and J genes are TRBV7-2 and TRBJ1-4; D is uncertain. The germline CDR1 and CDR2 sequences are SGHTA and FQGNSA. V was shortened by 5 bases and J by 4 bases, with 11 bases between the two germline ends. The CDR3 loop spans 14 amino acids. CDR3 sequence reads: CASSLGRLNEKLFF. CDR3 bases: TGTGCCAGCAGCCTCGGGCGACTTAATGAAAAACTGTTTTTT.

This clonotype appeared many times. The genes are TRBV6-5 and TRBJ2-3; D ambiguous. Trimming shortened V by 1 base and J by 4 bases, and 9 bases separated the two germline ends. In germline, CDR1 is MNHEY, CDR2 SVGAGI. The CDR3 length is 14 residues. The CDR3 protein is CASSYFSTADTQYF. The CDR3 DNA follows: TGTGCCAGCAGTTACTTCTCCACGGCAGATACGCAGTATTTT.